The 17 T cell receptor beta chains below come from one sample, sequenced in a study of T cell repertoires in cytomegalovirus infection. MiXCR, applied by TCRdb to the reads, yields one record per CDR3 protein. The data contain under 850,000 distinct CDR3 sequences, roughly 33% of them seen just once; the ten biggest clones take up about 20%. Their antigens remain unidentified. Sequenced material: cultured PBMCs, taken from culture after CMV antigen stimulation. Receptors originate from a human donor in good health (CMV status not recorded). Some clones in this sample may be carry-over from other donors' samples.

J is TRBJ2-7 and V is TRBV5-5, with D perhaps being TRBD1 or TRBD2 (5 bases each). V lost 3 bases and J lost 3, with 13 bases in between. This CDR3 spans 14 amino acids. The germline V gene encodes CDR1 SGHKS and CDR2 YYEKEE (reference sequence). CDR3 DNA: TGTGCCAGCAGCTCCGGGACCTCCCTCTACGAGCAGTACTTC. It encodes CASSSGTSLYEQYF.

There are a few counts of this clonotype. The V gene is TRBV20-1, the J gene TRBJ2-1; TRBD2 agrees at 11 bases. V lost 3 bases and J lost 7; bases outside the gene matches: 5. The CDR3 spans 14 residues. Per the germline V gene, CDR1 is DFQATT and CDR2 is SNEGSKA (reference sequence). For the CDR3, the DNA is TGCAGTGCTAGCCCCGGGACTAGCGGTAATGAGCAGTTCTTC. Its protein product is CSASPGTSGNEQFF.

This clonotype was recorded at least ten times. The chain uses TRBV7-2 and TRBJ2-3; D is ambiguous. Looked up from germline, CDR1 is SGHTA and CDR2 is FQGNSA. Trimming stripped 2 bases from V and 2 bases from J, with 11 bases between. The CDR3 is 15 residues long. The CDR3 loop is CASSLFQQITDTQYF. The CDR3 DNA sequence: TGTGCCAGCAGCTTATTCCAACAGATCACAGATACGCAGTATTTT.

The rearrangement uses TRBV2 and TRBJ1-6; D not certain. V lost 4 bases and J lost 5, with 3 bases in between. The CDR3 loop spans 12 amino acids. The germline V gene has CDR1 SNHLY and CDR2 FYNNEI. CDR3 protein: CASSVDNSPLHF. CDR3 bases: TGTGCCAGCAGTGTGGATAATTCACCCCTCCACTTT.

This clonotype has only a few counts. The rearrangement joins TRBV12-3 or TRBV12-4 to TRBJ2-3, with 12 bases identical to TRBD2. The CDR3 loop spans 15 amino acids. J was trimmed by 5 bases and V by 6 bases; bases with no gene match: 6. CDR3: CASRPGLAGGDTQYF. In DNA form, the CDR3 reads TGTGCCAGCAGACCGGGACTAGCGGGCGGAGATACGCAGTATTTT.

On this clonotype itself: A junction boundary mismatches the germline segment, possibly from a read error. CDR3 nucleotide sequence: TGTGCCAGCAGGTCACGGGGCGGAGAGATCCAGTACTTC. This encodes CASRSRGGEIQYF. V and J are TRBV7-8 and TRBJ2-5; D assignment may be TRBD1 or TRBD2 (5 bases each). The CDR3 loop spans 13 amino acids. The germline CDR1 and CDR2 sequences are SGHVS and FQNEAQ. Drawing the rest from reference TRBV7-8 and TRBJ2-5, the complete variable domain is GAGVSQSPRYKVAKRGQDVALRCDPISGHVSLFWYQQALGQGPEFLTYFQNEAQLDKSGLPSDRFFAERPEGSVSTLKIQRTQQEDSAVYLCASRSRGGEIQYFGPGTRLLVL.

The chain uses TRBV14 and TRBJ2-1, with unresolved D. Germline assignment: CDR1 SGHDN and CDR2 FVKESK. Trimming pared 4 bases from V and 9 bases from J, leaving 13 bases between. The CDR3 length is 13 residues. This CDR3 reads CASSPARVGEQFF. CDR3 bases: TGTGCCAGCAGCCCCGCCCGCGTGGGTGAGCAGTTCTTC.

The chain uses TRBV12-5 and TRBJ2-1; D is possibly TRBD2 (6 bases). V dropped 7 bases and J dropped 8 bases, with 12 bases sitting between them. The CDR3 covers 12 residues. Germline-derived CDR1 and CDR2 are LGHNT and FRNRAP. CDR3 bases: TGTGCTAGTGACAGTAGCGGATATGAGCAGTTCTTC. Protein: CASDSSGYEQFF.

This clonotype has more than one count but fewer than ten. This chain uses TRBV3-1 with TRBJ2-5; D remains unclear. Germline CDR1 reads LGHDT; CDR2 reads YNNKEL (reference sequence). CDR3 length: 13 amino acids. Trimming shortened V by 0 bases and J by 8 bases, and 10 bases separated the two germline ends. Here the CDR3 reads CASSQDNELTQYF. The CDR3 DNA reads TGTGCCAGCAGCCAAGATAACGAGCTAACCCAGTACTTC.

This clonotype was found a few times. The chain links TRBV2 to TRBJ2-3; TRBD1 aligns across 8 bases. J lost 5 bases, V lost 6 bases, and 13 bases had no gene match. Germline lookup yields CDR1 SNHLY and CDR2 FYNNEI. This CDR3 spans 16 amino acids. CDR3 amino acids: CASSKQQGVGLDTQYF. The CDR3 DNA sequence: TGTGCCAGCAGCAAACAACAGGGGGTAGGGTTAGATACGCAGTATTTT.

This clonotype appeared a few times. The J gene is TRBJ2-7, the V gene TRBV7-2, with 11 bases lining up with TRBD2. From germline, CDR1 is SGHTA and CDR2 FQGNSA. This CDR3 is 16 amino acids long. V dropped 5 bases and J dropped 2; count of bases not matched to a gene: 8. The DNA for the CDR3 is TGTGCCAGCAGCCTAGTCGCACTAGCGGGGGCCTACGAGCAGTACTTC. Translation: CASSLVALAGAYEQYF.

This clonotype has a handful of counts. This rearrangement joins TRBV7-2 to TRBJ2-1; 7 bases match TRBD2. The V gene's germline CDR1 is SGHTA and CDR2 FQGNSA. V lost 0 bases, J lost 4 bases, and 6 bases stayed unmatched. The CDR3 totals 16 residues. The DNA for the CDR3 is TGTGCCAGCAGCTTAGCGGGAGGGACCGTTTACAATGAGCAGTTCTTC. Translation: CASSLAGGTVYNEQFF.

The genes are TRBV18 and TRBJ2-3, with a weak D call TRBD1 (6 bases). CDR1 is KGHSH and CDR2 is LQKENI in the germline V gene. CDR3 length: 15 residues. The V end was cut by 3 bases, the J end by 4 bases, with 14 bases between. In DNA form, the CDR3 reads TGTGCCAGCTCACCCGGCGGACAGAGTGCAGATACGCAGTATTTT. Translation: CASSPGGQSADTQYF.

V and J are TRBV7-2 and TRBJ2-7; no firm D call. This CDR3 contains 14 residues. Germline lookup yields CDR1 SGHTA and CDR2 FQGNSA. V dropped 1 base and J dropped 4 bases, with 11 bases sitting between them. The CDR3: CASSLGPSLYEQYF. CDR3 nucleotide sequence: TGTGCCAGCAGCTTAGGTCCTAGTTTGTACGAGCAGTACTTC. Full variable domain (remainder filled in from reference TRBV7-2 and TRBJ2-7): GAGVSQSPSNKVTEKGKDVELRCDPISGHTALYWYRQSLGQGLEFLIYFQGNSAPDKSGLPSDRFSAERTGGSVSTLTIQRTQQEDSAVYLCASSLGPSLYEQYFGPGTRLTVT.

The V gene is TRBV11-2, the J gene TRBJ2-1; TRBD2 matches at 8 bases. The CDR3 is made up of 16 amino acids. Trimming took 4 bases from V and 9 from J; bases not matched to a gene: 14. The germline gives CDR1 SGHAT, CDR2 FQNNGV. CDR3 in amino acids: CASSSPGRRGVREQFF. As DNA, the CDR3 is TGTGCCAGCAGCTCCCCCGGCCGGCGGGGGGTTCGTGAGCAGTTCTTC.

V and J are TRBV4-1 and TRBJ1-6; D is uncertain. Germline lookup yields CDR1 MGHRA and CDR2 YSYEKL. This CDR3 spans 13 amino acids. Trimming removed 0 bases at V and 13 bases at J, with 10 bases between. CDR3 in DNA: TGCGCCAGCAGCCAAGATGAGGGTAGGCCCCTCCACTTT. It specifies CASSQDEGRPLHF.

The chain employs TRBV12-3 or TRBV12-4 and TRBJ2-2, with D uncertain. CDR3 length: 14 amino acids. The V end lost 5 bases, the J end lost 0 bases, and 7 bases lay between the germline ends. The CDR3 bases are TGTGCCAGCAGTGTGAGCGCGAACACCGGGGAGCTGTTTTTT. This encodes CASSVSANTGELFF.